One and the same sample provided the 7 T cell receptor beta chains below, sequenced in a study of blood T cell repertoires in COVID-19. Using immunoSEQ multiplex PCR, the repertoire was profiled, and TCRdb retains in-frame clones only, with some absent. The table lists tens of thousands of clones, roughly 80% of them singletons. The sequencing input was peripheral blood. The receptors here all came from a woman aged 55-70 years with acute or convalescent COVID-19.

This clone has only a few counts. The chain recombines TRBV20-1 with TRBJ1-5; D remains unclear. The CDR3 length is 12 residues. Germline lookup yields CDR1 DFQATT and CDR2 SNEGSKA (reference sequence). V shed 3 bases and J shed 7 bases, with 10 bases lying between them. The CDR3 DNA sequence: TGCAGTGCTAGTGGAACCGGGCAGCCCCAGCATTTT. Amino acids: CSASGTGQPQHF.

CDR3 in amino acids: CASSPLRGGNEQYV. The CDR3, as DNA: TGTGCCAGCAGCCCCTTACGAGGGGGCAACGAGCAGTACGTC. V is TRBV6-1 and J is TRBJ2-7; TRBD1 agrees at 7 bases. V lost 6 bases and J lost 5; bases outside the gene matches: 10. Germline V gene sequence: CDR1 MNHNS, CDR2 SASEGT. This CDR3 contains 14 residues.

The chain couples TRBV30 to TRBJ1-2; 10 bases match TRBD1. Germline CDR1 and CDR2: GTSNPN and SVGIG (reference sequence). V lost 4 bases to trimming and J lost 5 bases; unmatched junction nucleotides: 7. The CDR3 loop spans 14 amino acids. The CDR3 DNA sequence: TGTGCCTGGAACTTTGGACAGGGGGGTTATGGCTACACCTTC. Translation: CAWNFGQGGYGYTF.

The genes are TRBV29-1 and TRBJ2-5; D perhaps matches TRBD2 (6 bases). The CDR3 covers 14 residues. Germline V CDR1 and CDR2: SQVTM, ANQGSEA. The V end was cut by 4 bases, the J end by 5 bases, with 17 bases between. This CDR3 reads CSVVRDLGSETQYF. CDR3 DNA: TGCAGCGTTGTAAGGGACTTAGGGTCGGAGACCCAGTACTTC.

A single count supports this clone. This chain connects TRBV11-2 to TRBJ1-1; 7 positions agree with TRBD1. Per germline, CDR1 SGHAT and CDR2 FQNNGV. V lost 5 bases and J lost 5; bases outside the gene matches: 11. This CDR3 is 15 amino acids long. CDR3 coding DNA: TGTGCCAGCAGCCAGACGAGGGGGCGCGGGACTGAAGCTTTCTTT. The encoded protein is CASSQTRGRGTEAFF.

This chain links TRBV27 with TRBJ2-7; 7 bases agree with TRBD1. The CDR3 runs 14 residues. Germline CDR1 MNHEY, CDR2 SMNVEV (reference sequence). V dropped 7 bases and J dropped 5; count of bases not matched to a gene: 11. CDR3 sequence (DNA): TGTGCCAGCACCCTAACAGGGGTCCACCACGAGCAGTACTTC. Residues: CASTLTGVHHEQYF.

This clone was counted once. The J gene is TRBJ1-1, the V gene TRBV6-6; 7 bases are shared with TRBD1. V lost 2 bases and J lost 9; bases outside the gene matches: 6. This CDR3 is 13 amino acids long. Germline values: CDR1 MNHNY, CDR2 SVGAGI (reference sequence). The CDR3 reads CASSYGSTGQAFF. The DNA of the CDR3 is TGTGCCAGCAGTTACGGGTCGACAGGGCAAGCTTTCTTT.